A few counts support the clone carrying this T cell receptor beta chain. The data stem from a study of blood T cells in healthy people across ages. Together with a sample-barcoded 5' primer, a J-beta primer mix was included in a second PCR lasting 7 to 11 cycles. One entry per CDR3 protein results from TCRdb running MiXCR on the 5' RACE reads. This sample has about 1,400,000 distinct CDR3 sequences; 45% to 70% occur once, and the top ten carry 6.5% to 8.5%. The CDR3 has 15 amino acids. Germline V lookup: CDR1 DFQATT, CDR2 SNEGSKA (reference sequence). The V and J ends lost 2 bases and 1 base, in that order; junction bases with no gene match: 6.

The chain is built from TRBV20-1 and TRBJ2-7; 9 nucleotides align to TRBD2. Sequenced input: blood. The sequence came from a man aged 18 to 30 in good health. CDR3 bases: TGCAGTGCTAGAAGAAATAGCGGGGGTTCCTACGAGCAGTACTTC. It translates to CSARRNSGGSYEQYF.